Below are 28 T cell receptor beta chains sequenced from a single sample in a study of molecular identifiers for immune sequencing clone quantification. TCRdb passed the PCR reads through MiXCR, listing each CDR3 protein once. The sample lists about 630,000 distinct CDR3 sequences, about 25% occurring once. Source material: naive CD8+ T cells from blood, with Jurkat cell RNA spiked in. Subset of the sample: FACS-sorted CD8+CD4-CCR7+CD45RA+ naive T cells. The receptor source for this set is a human donor in good health. Some libraries in this study had Jurkat cell RNA spiked in.

J is TRBJ1-3 and V is TRBV5-6; perhaps TRBD1 as D (5 bases). Deletions cut 2 bases from V and 9 bases from J, with 6 bases between. The germline V gene has CDR1 SGHDT and CDR2 YYEEEE. The CDR3 has 11 residues. As DNA, the CDR3 is TGTGCCAGCAGCTTCGGGGGCACCATATATTTT. Amino acid sequence: CASSFGGTIYF.

This clonotype has just a few counts. The chain links TRBV5-4 to TRBJ2-2; TRBD1 matches at 11 bases. Germline V gives CDR1 SGHNT, CDR2 YYREEE (reference sequence). The length of the CDR3 is 16 residues. The V gene end was trimmed by 7 bases and the J gene end by 4 bases; junction bases not matched to a gene: 9. The CDR3 loop is CASFPGGTGGTGELFF. The CDR3 coding sequence is TGTGCCAGCTTCCCCGGTGGGACAGGGGGCACCGGGGAGCTGTTTTTT.

This clonotype was counted many times. This chain uses TRBV7-9 with TRBJ2-7; 10 nucleotides match TRBD1. CDR1 SEHNR and CDR2 FQNEAQ come from the germline V gene (reference sequence). The CDR3 has 16 residues. With 4 bases clipped from V and 2 bases from J, the junction kept 8 bases outside the gene matches. In DNA, the CDR3 is TGTGCCAGCAGCTCAGAACGACAGGGGGCCGCCTACGAGCAGTACTTC. Translated: CASSSERQGAAYEQYF.

The rearrangement links TRBV28 to TRBJ2-1; unclear D gene. Germline CDR1 and CDR2: MDHEN and SYDVKM. V gave up 6 bases and J gave up 2 bases, with 20 bases separating them. This CDR3 region has 17 residues. The CDR3 reads CASSSSTRCRPYNEQFF. The CDR3 bases are TGTGCCAGCAGCTCTTCCACTCGGTGTAGGCCCTACAATGAGCAGTTCTTC.

The rearrangement uses TRBV6-2 or TRBV6-3 and TRBJ2-5; D is possibly TRBD2 (6 bases). The CDR3 contains 15 residues. Germline CDR1 MNHEY, CDR2 SVGEGT. Trimming removed 9 bases from V and 4 bases from J, with 21 bases in between. In DNA, the CDR3 is TGTGCCAGTAATCCGGAGGGTCAAAGTCGAGAGACCCAGTACTTC. This codes for CASNPEGQSRETQYF.

In this sample, this clonotype turned up many times. V is TRBV27 and J is TRBJ2-3; D remains ambiguous. CDR3 length: 14 residues. The V gene lost 4 bases and the J gene lost 6 bases, with 14 bases spanning the gap. Germline assignment: CDR1 MNHEY and CDR2 SMNVEV (reference sequence). The chain's CDR3 is CASSSLLSPDTQYF. The CDR3 nucleotides are TGTGCCAGCAGTTCGTTACTTTCCCCCGATACGCAGTATTTT.

This clonotype came up many times. This chain links TRBV28 with TRBJ2-1; the match to TRBD2 covers 7 bases. The CDR3 spans 13 residues. Per the germline V gene, CDR1 is MDHEN and CDR2 is SYDVKM. After removal of 6 bases from V and 7 bases from J, the junction contained 6 bases not matched to a gene. CDR3 sequence reads: CASSLGGLNEQFF. The CDR3 nucleotides are TGTGCCAGCAGCCTGGGAGGGTTGAATGAGCAGTTCTTC.

The CDR3 DNA sequence: TGCAGCGTTGAAGTGTGGGACAACAATGAGCAGTTCTTC. This sequence encodes CSVEVWDNNEQFF. The genes are TRBV29-1 and TRBJ2-1; D may be TRBD1 (6 bases). Trimming left V 1 base short and J 5 bases short, with 9 bases between. The CDR3 has 13 residues. Per germline, CDR1 SQVTM and CDR2 ANQGSEA.

The genes are TRBV24-1 and TRBJ2-3, with D tentatively TRBD2 (7 bases). This CDR3 contains 16 residues. Deletions cut 0 bases from V and 1 base from J, with 10 bases between. CDR1 KGHDR and CDR2 SFDVKD come from the germline V gene. CDR3 loop: CATSDLRGAGTDTQYF. The CDR3 DNA follows: TGTGCCACCAGTGATTTGCGGGGGGCTGGCACAGATACGCAGTATTTT.

With regard to this clonotype: A read error may account for a junction end that differs from germline. This chain connects TRBV10-3 to TRBJ2-1; a weak D match, TRBD2 (5 bases). The germline CDR1 and CDR2 sequences are ENHRY and SYGVKD. This CDR3 spans 12 amino acids. Here the CDR3 reads CAITPGVREPTF. The CDR3 DNA sequence: TGTGCCATCACCCCCGGGGTTCGGGAACCCACCTTC.

Notes on this clonotype: The CDR3 end shows no conserved phenylalanine or tryptophan, and so a read error is likely. The chain employs TRBV7-2 and TRBJ2-4; the D is unclear. Germline CDR1 is SGHTA and CDR2 is FQGNSA. The length of the CDR3 is 15 residues. CDR3 DNA sequence: TGTGCTAGCAGCTTAGTATACGGAACCAAAAACATTCAGTACTTA. Translated, it gives CASSLVYGTKNIQYL.

This clonotype was counted a single time. A read error may be the cause here, since a much bigger clone is one base away. The chain is built from TRBV28 and TRBJ2-3; D unresolved. Germline CDR1 reads MDHEN; CDR2 reads SYDVKM. This CDR3 has 14 amino acids. V shed 4 bases and J shed 4 bases, with 12 bases lying between them. The CDR3 loop is CASSWGTSSDTQYF. The CDR3 nucleotides are TGTGCCAGCAGTTGGGGAACGAGCTCAGATACGCAGTATTTT.

Worth noting for this clonotype: A read error is possible here, since a much larger clone lies one base away. CDR3 in amino acids: CPSSLMGEETQYF. CDR3 DNA: TGTCCCAGCAGTCTGATGGGAGAAGAGACCCAGTACTTC. The chain employs TRBV12-3 or TRBV12-4 and TRBJ2-5, with D perhaps TRBD2 (5 bases). The CDR3 has 13 residues.

The genes are TRBV7-9 and TRBJ1-1, with D uncertain. This CDR3 contains 13 residues. The V gene lost 1 base and the J gene lost 8 bases, with 11 bases spanning the gap. Germline V gene sequence: CDR1 SEHNR, CDR2 FQNEAQ (reference sequence). In nucleotides, the CDR3 is TGTGCCAGCAGCTTAGGTGGCAGGCGAGAAGCTTTCTTT. It encodes CASSLGGRREAFF.

There are a few counts of this clonotype. The V and J genes are TRBV30 and TRBJ1-5, with D possibly matching TRBD1 (6 bases). V gave up 3 bases and J gave up 4 bases, with 13 bases separating them. Germline V lookup: CDR1 GTSNPN, CDR2 SVGIG (reference sequence). The CDR3 spans 14 residues. This CDR3 is CAWSQGLGNQPQHF. The DNA of the CDR3 is TGTGCCTGGAGCCAGGGGCTGGGAAATCAGCCCCAGCATTTT.

This clonotype showed up many times. The V gene is TRBV28, the J gene TRBJ1-4, with 7 bases identical to TRBD1. CDR1 and CDR2 (germline): MDHEN, SYDVKM. J lost 4 bases, V lost 4 bases, and 6 bases had no gene match. The CDR3 extends over 15 amino acids. CDR3 region: CASSSRDSSNEKLFF. The CDR3 nucleotides read TGTGCCAGCAGTTCCCGGGACAGTAGTAATGAAAAACTGTTTTTT.

As to this clonotype: In this CDR3 the conserved last residue, phenylalanine or tryptophan, is missing, so a read error is likely. This chain joins TRBV20-1 and TRBJ2-7, with 7 positions matching TRBD2. Germline lookup yields CDR1 DFQATT and CDR2 SNEGSKA (reference sequence). The J segment lost 0 bases and the V segment lost 5 bases, leaving 1 base of the junction unmatched. The CDR3 has 12 amino acids. The CDR3 loop is CSAWDYSYEQYL. CDR3 nucleotide sequence: TGCAGTGCTTGGGACTACTCCTACGAGCAGTACCTC.

The chain couples TRBV12-2 to TRBJ2-5. TRBV12-2 is a listed pseudogene. The CDR3 has 12 amino acids. CDR3 residues: CASRSTKETQYF. The CDR3 bases are TGTGCAAGTCGCTCGACGAAAGAGACCCAGTACTTC.

This clonotype was counted at least ten times. The genes are TRBV11-2 and TRBJ2-3; TRBD2 aligns across 8 bases. Trimming removed 5 bases from V and 2 bases from J; junction bases left unmatched: 9. CDR3 length: 16 residues. CDR1 is SGHAT, CDR2 FQNNGV, per germline. The CDR3 is CASSPRGAGVTDTQYF. DNA of the CDR3: TGTGCCAGCAGCCCCCGGGGAGCGGGGGTCACAGATACGCAGTATTTT.

There are many counts of this clonotype. The chain links TRBV5-6 to TRBJ2-3; TRBD2 matches 14 bases. Germline trimming cut 3 bases from V and 1 base from J; bases unmatched to any gene: 1. CDR1 and CDR2 (germline): SGHDT, YYEEEE. This CDR3 spans 16 amino acids. CDR3 loop: CASSWGLAGGTDTQYF. DNA of the CDR3: TGTGCCAGCAGCTGGGGACTAGCGGGGGGCACAGATACGCAGTATTTT. The full variable domain, completed using reference TRBV5-6 and TRBJ2-3, is DAGVTQSPTHLIKTRGQQVTLRCSPKSGHDTVSWYQQALGQGPQFIFQYYEEEERQRGNFPDRFSGHQFPNYSSELNVNALLLGDSALYLCASSWGLAGGTDTQYFGPGTRLTVL.

The chain has TRBV7-9 and TRBJ2-2; TRBD2 agrees at 9 bases. Germline lookup yields CDR1 SEHNR and CDR2 FQNEAQ (reference sequence). This CDR3 is 16 amino acids long. V trimming: 6 bases; J trimming: 3 bases; junction bases outside the gene matches: 8. The CDR3 DNA sequence: TGTGCCAGCAGGCACCCTAGCGGGGCTCACACCGGGGAGCTGTTTTTT. This encodes CASRHPSGAHTGELFF.

This clonotype was seen many times. The chain uses TRBV7-6 and TRBJ2-3; 8 bases are shared with TRBD2. V lost 5 bases and J lost 8; bases outside the gene matches: 3. The CDR3 is made up of 12 amino acids. CDR1 and CDR2 (germline): SGHVS, FNYEAQ. The CDR3 here is CASSRAGGTQYF. The CDR3, as DNA: TGTGCCAGCAGCCGGGCGGGGGGTACGCAGTATTTT.

A note on this clonotype: A junction end diverges from the germline sequence, so it may reflect a read error. The CDR3 region is CAGSHSGTDYGYTF. The CDR3 coding sequence is TGCGCCGGCAGCCACAGCGGGACAGACTATGGCTACACCTTC. The chain joins TRBV4-3 to TRBJ1-2; 7 bases are shared with TRBD1. The CDR3 consists of 14 residues. Germline CDR1 and CDR2: LGHNA and YSLEER.

This clonotype showed up many times. The chain carries TRBV25-1 and TRBJ2-7, with D perhaps given as TRBD1 or TRBD2 (5 bases each). With 3 bases removed from V and 3 bases from J, the gap between germline ends came to 12 bases. There are 14 residues in the CDR3. Germline V gene sequence: CDR1 MGHDK, CDR2 SYGVNS. Written as DNA, the CDR3 is TGTGCCAGCAGTGACGGGACGGTTGGCTACGAGCAGTACTTC. It specifies CASSDGTVGYEQYF.

This clonotype was seen repeatedly, ten times or more. The chain uses TRBV6-6 and TRBJ2-2; the match to TRBD1 covers 10 bases. The CDR3 is made up of 16 amino acids. V trimming: 2 bases; J trimming: 6 bases; junction bases outside the gene matches: 6. The germline V gene has CDR1 MNHNY and CDR2 SVGAGI (reference sequence). CDR3 sequence reads: CASSYRDRGLSGELFF. The CDR3 coding sequence is TGTGCCAGCAGTTACAGGGACAGGGGCCTGTCCGGGGAGCTGTTTTTT.

This clonotype was counted at least ten times. This chain joins TRBV12-3 or TRBV12-4 and TRBJ2-5; TRBD1 or TRBD2 may be the D gene (6 bases each). V shed 6 bases and J shed 2 bases, with 13 bases lying between them. CDR3 length: 14 amino acids. CDR3 coding DNA: TGTGCCAGCAGGCGGGACACCCGTCAAGAGACCCAGTACTTC. As protein: CASRRDTRQETQYF.

This clonotype was recorded many times. The chain employs TRBV29-1 and TRBJ1-1; 7 positions match TRBD1. CDR3 length: 14 amino acids. With V trimmed by 0 bases and J by 4 bases, 5 bases remained unmatched. Germline assignment: CDR1 SQVTM and CDR2 ANQGSEA. The chain's CDR3 is CSVEDLAGGTEAFF. The DNA for the CDR3 is TGCAGCGTTGAAGATCTTGCAGGGGGCACTGAAGCTTTCTTT.

This clonotype was seen repeatedly, ten times or more. The gene calls are TRBV29-1 and TRBJ2-3; no clear D gene. The CDR3 extends over 15 amino acids. V gave up 0 bases and J gave up 3 bases, with 13 bases separating them. Germline CDR1 SQVTM, CDR2 ANQGSEA. The CDR3 DNA reads as TGCAGCGTTGAAGAAACCCACGGTTGGACAGATACGCAGTATTTT. Translated, it gives CSVEETHGWTDTQYF.